One T cell receptor beta chain is described in this entry. The antigen is undetermined. This entry belongs to a study of T cells after yellow fever vaccination. Whole-study context: The fractions with low cell numbers were processed using SMART-Seq v4 Ultra Low Input. General study points: Among all clonotypes, a small share was observed in both CD4 and CD8 compartments. The study noted that FACS-sorted repertoires could contain abundant clonotypes contaminating from the bulk population.

This CDR3 has 16 amino acids. Per the germline V gene, CDR1 is LGHDT and CDR2 is YNNKEL (reference sequence). Trimming cost V 1 base and J 8 bases, with 20 bases left between them. 5'RACE template switching added a universal primer site and UMIs to TCR cDNA. TCRdb called the 5' RACE reads again in MiXCR, with one record for every CDR3 protein. The sample gives around 200,000 distinct CDR3 sequences, approximately 11% of which show up once; 35% to 45% is in the top ten. The sample consisted of CD8+ T cells sorted from PBMCs, taken 15 days after the yellow fever booster vaccination. This chain uses TRBV3-1 with TRBJ1-2; D is undetermined. This TCR was recovered from a young man who received the YFV17D yellow fever vaccine. CDR3 nucleotide sequence: TGTGCCAGCAGCCAAGCTAGGAGCGCCGTTCCACGGGGCTACACCTTC. Encoded protein: CASSQARSAVPRGYTF.